In this sample, the clone carrying this TCR beta chain turned up once. Sequenced by immunoSEQ multiplex PCR; TCRdb stores in-frame clones only, minus some. The table records about 320,000 clones, roughly 90% of them present only once. Germline V gene lookup returns CDR1 MRHNA and CDR2 SNTAGT. The CDR3 has 16 residues. V gave up 0 bases and J gave up 5 bases; unmatched junction bases: 4. This entry is derived from a study of blood T cell repertoires in COVID-19. Study overall: In each case, the material was cDNA or gDNA derived from T cells, B-cell-depleted T cells, or PBMCs.

The age range of participants was 18 to 89 years, with residence in some 25 US areas. This receptor was obtained from a man between 60 and 75 years old who had recovered from COVID-19. Sequenced input: PBMCs or T cells enriched from blood (not recorded which). The rearrangement joins TRBV6-4 to TRBJ2-2; 9 positions match TRBD2. The CDR3 sequence is CASSDSPSGRTGELFF. CDR3 nucleotides: TGTGCCAGCAGTGACTCGCCAAGCGGGAGGACCGGGGAGCTGTTTTTT.